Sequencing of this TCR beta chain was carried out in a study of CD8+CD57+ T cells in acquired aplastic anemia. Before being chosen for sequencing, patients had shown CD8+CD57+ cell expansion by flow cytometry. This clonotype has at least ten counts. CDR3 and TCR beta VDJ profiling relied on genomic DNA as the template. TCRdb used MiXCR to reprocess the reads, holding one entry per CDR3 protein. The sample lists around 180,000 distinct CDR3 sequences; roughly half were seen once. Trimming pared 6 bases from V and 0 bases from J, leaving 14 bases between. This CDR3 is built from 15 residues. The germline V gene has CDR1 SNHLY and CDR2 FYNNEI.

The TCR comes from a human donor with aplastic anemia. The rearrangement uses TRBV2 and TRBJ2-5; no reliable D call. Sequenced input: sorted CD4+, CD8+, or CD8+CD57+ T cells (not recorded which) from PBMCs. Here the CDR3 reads CASRISTGDQETQYF. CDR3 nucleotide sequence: TGTGCCAGCAGGATAAGTACGGGTGACCAAGAGACCCAGTACTTC.